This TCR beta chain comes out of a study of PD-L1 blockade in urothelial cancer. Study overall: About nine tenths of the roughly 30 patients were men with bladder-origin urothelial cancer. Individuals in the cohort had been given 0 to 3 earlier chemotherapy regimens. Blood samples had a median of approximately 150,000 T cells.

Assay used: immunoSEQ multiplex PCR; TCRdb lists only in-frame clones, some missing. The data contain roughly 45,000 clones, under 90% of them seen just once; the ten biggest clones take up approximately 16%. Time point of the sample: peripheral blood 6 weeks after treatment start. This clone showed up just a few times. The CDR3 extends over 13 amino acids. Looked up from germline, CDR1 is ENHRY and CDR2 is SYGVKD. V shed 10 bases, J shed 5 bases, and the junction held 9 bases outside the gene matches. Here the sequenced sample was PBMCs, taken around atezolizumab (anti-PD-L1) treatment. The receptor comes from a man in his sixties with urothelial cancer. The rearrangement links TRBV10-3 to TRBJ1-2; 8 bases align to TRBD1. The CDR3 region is CASRGDRMYGYTF. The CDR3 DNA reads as TGTGCCAGCCGGGGGGACAGGATGTATGGCTACACCTTC.